This T cell receptor beta chain came from a study of shared clonotypes between healthy human individuals. Study summary: The plates for each donor numbered three CD4 naive, three CD4 memory, two CD8 naive and one CD8 memory. Findings of the study overall: Blood was the sole source, and tissue repertoires probably differ.

An even split of each subset's genomic DNA across several immunoSEQ plates was performed. Produced via immunoSEQ multiplex PCR; TCRdb's table is partial and in-frame only. The table has about 100,000 clones, more than 65% seen once. In regard to this clone: Its target is not known.

The CDR3 contains 16 residues. In germline, CDR1 is SGDLS, CDR2 YYNGEE. Germline trimming cut 0 bases from V and 5 bases from J; bases unmatched to any gene: 7. The sample consisted of memory CD8+ T cells sorted from blood. Subset specified: CD45RO+ cells pooled with CCR7-negative TemRA cells. The sequence was obtained from a woman in her twenties or thirties in good health. The V call is TRBV9, the J call TRBJ2-5, with 10 positions matching TRBD2. The CDR3 reads CASSVVRAGGVETQYF. Here the CDR3 DNA reads TGTGCCAGCAGCGTAGTCAGAGCGGGAGGGGTCGAGACCCAGTACTTC.